A single sample gave rise to the 14 T cell receptor beta chains below, sequenced in a study of CD8 T cells in Susac syndrome. Reverse transcription of about 0.5 to 1 ug RNA was carried out with random hexamers. MiXCR was run by TCRdb on the immunoSEQ multiplex PCR reads, yielding one entry per CDR3 protein. This table holds 150,000 to 200,000 distinct CDR3 sequences, roughly 94% found once. Sequencing was performed on CD4+ T cells from PBMCs. The receptors were gathered from a human donor with multiple sclerosis.

This chain connects TRBV12-3 or TRBV12-4 to TRBJ2-1; 8 nucleotides align to TRBD2. With V trimmed by 2 bases and J by 8 bases, 8 bases remained unmatched. CDR3 length: 15 amino acids. The CDR3: CASSLSPGGPYEQFF. CDR3 in DNA: TGTGCCAGCAGTTTATCGCCGGGAGGGCCCTATGAGCAGTTCTTC.

The gene calls are TRBV4-1 and TRBJ2-1; either TRBD1 or TRBD2 may supply D (7 bases each). The CDR3 length is 16 residues. The V and J ends lost 4 bases and 8 bases respectively, with 21 bases between them. CDR1 is MGHRA and CDR2 is YSYEKL in the germline V gene. The chain's CDR3 is CASSLKTGQAGDEQFF. CDR3 DNA sequence: TGCGCCAGCAGCCTGAAAACAGGACAGGCGGGGGATGAGCAGTTCTTC.

This chain links TRBV12-3 or TRBV12-4 with TRBJ2-2; 8 bases map to TRBD2. V lost 3 bases and J lost 7; bases outside the gene matches: 4. The CDR3 consists of 14 residues. The CDR3 DNA reads as TGTGCCAGCAGTTTGCAGCGGGAGCACGGGGAGCTGTTTTTT. Its protein product is CASSLQREHGELFF.

This chain uses TRBV2 with TRBJ1-1; D is unclear. V lost 8 bases and J 0 bases, leaving 10 bases between the germline ends. This CDR3 is built from 13 residues. Germline values: CDR1 SNHLY, CDR2 FYNNEI. This CDR3 reads CASFQQMNTEAFF. The CDR3 nucleotides read TGTGCCAGCTTCCAACAGATGAACACTGAAGCTTTCTTT.

The chain is built from TRBV13 and TRBJ2-1, with 13 bases aligning to TRBD2. V was pared by 4 bases and J by 10 bases, with 10 bases of the junction left unmatched. Germline V gene lookup returns CDR1 PRHDT and CDR2 FYEKMQ (reference sequence). This CDR3 region has 16 residues. CDR3 bases: TGTGCCAGCAGCTCCACCGGACTAGCGGGAGTAGGGGAGCAGTTCTTC. Protein: CASSSTGLAGVGEQFF. Supplemented by reference TRBV13 and TRBJ2-1, the full variable domain reads AAGVIQSPRHLIKEKRETATLKCYPIPRHDTVYWYQQGPGQDPQFLISFYEKMQSDKGSIPDRFSAQQFSDYHSELNMSSLELGDSALYFCASSSTGLAGVGEQFFGPGTRLTVL.

The gene calls are TRBV5-4 and TRBJ1-2; the match to TRBD1 covers 10 bases. This CDR3 has 17 amino acids. V shed 5 bases, J shed 2 bases, and the junction held 12 bases outside the gene matches. Per germline, CDR1 SGHNT and CDR2 YYREEE (reference sequence). CDR3 bases: TGTGCCAGCAGAACGGGATCCGGGACAGGGGTCAACTATGGCTACACCTTC. Amino acids: CASRTGSGTGVNYGYTF.

V and J are TRBV3-1 and TRBJ1-1; D remains ambiguous. Germline CDR1 LGHDT, CDR2 YNNKEL (reference sequence). The CDR3 is 13 residues long. V was cut by 1 base and J by 7 bases, with 10 bases left in between. CDR3: CASSQGESLEAFF. CDR3 nucleotide sequence: TGTGCCAGCAGCCAAGGGGAGTCGCTTGAAGCTTTCTTT.

This sequence joins TRBV20-1 and TRBJ2-1; 10 bases fit TRBD1. The CDR3 consists of 13 residues. Germline assignment: CDR1 DFQATT and CDR2 SNEGSKA (reference sequence). J lost 8 bases, V lost 4 bases, and 5 bases had no gene match. CDR3 sequence reads: CSATGTGVDEQFF. DNA for the CDR3: TGCAGTGCTACCGGGACAGGGGTCGATGAGCAGTTCTTC.

This chain uses TRBV20-1 with TRBJ1-4; unclear D gene. The CDR3 loop spans 13 amino acids. Germline-derived CDR1 and CDR2 are DFQATT and SNEGSKA (reference sequence). Trimming took off 6 bases at V and 5 bases at J, with 13 bases between the two ends. Here the CDR3 reads CSAIRNLNEKLFF. CDR3 DNA: TGCAGTGCCATCCGGAACCTGAATGAAAAACTGTTTTTT.

The table lists this clonotype with a few counts. The genes are TRBV28 and TRBJ2-1; D not resolved. The CDR3 length is 11 residues. Germline-derived CDR1 and CDR2 are MDHEN and SYDVKM. V was clipped by 6 bases and J by 3 bases, with 3 bases between them. CDR3 in amino acids: CASSLYNEQFF. In DNA, the CDR3 is TGTGCCAGCAGCCTCTACAATGAGCAGTTCTTC.

The chain carries TRBV11-2 and TRBJ1-5; tentative D call: TRBD1 (5 bases). V shed 3 bases and J shed 6 bases, with 15 bases lying between them. Per germline, CDR1 SGHAT and CDR2 FQNNGV. The CDR3 spans 15 residues. CDR3 protein: CASSFGGISGQPQHF. The CDR3 DNA follows: TGTGCCAGCAGCTTTGGGGGGATTTCTGGTCAGCCCCAGCATTTT.

The rearrangement uses TRBV18 and TRBJ2-7; 12 positions agree with TRBD2. There are 15 residues in the CDR3. J gave up 4 bases and V 6 bases, and 7 bases lay outside the gene matches. Germline CDR1 is KGHSH and CDR2 is LQKENI. The CDR3 loop is CASSPTSGSGYEQYF. For the CDR3, the DNA is TGTGCCAGCTCCCCGACTAGCGGGAGTGGGTACGAGCAGTACTTC. Full variable domain (missing parts from reference TRBV18 and TRBJ2-7): NAGVMQNPRHLVRRRGQEARLRCSPMKGHSHVYWYRQLPEEGLKFMVYLQKENIIDESGMPKERFSAEFPKEGPSILRIQQVVRGDSAAYFCASSPTSGSGYEQYFGPGTRLTVT.

This chain connects TRBV30 to TRBJ2-1, with D possibly being TRBD2 (7 bases). Trimming took 0 bases from V and 14 from J, leaving 17 bases between them. Germline V gene data show CDR1 as GTSNPN and CDR2 as SVGIG (reference sequence). The CDR3 consists of 13 residues. Here the CDR3 DNA reads TGTGCCTGGAGTGTACTGGAGGAGGGGGGGAAGTTCTTC. It encodes CAWSVLEEGGKFF.

This rearrangement joins TRBV30 to TRBJ2-3; a weak D match, TRBD2 (6 bases). CDR3 length: 15 amino acids. Looked up from germline, CDR1 is GTSNPN and CDR2 is SVGIG (reference sequence). V lost 5 bases, J lost 3 bases, and 18 bases lay in between. The CDR3 coding sequence is TGTGCCTGGGGCCCGGGACTCAGGTCAACAGATACGCAGTATTTT. Translated: CAWGPGLRSTDTQYF.